The 12 T cell receptor beta chains in this list originate from one sample, sequenced in a study of Tregs in tolerant kidney transplant recipients (dated by TCRdb to between 2018 and 2021). Library prep was done by the immunoSEQ multiplex PCR assay. In its TCRdb copy, this immuneACCESS table keeps in-frame sequences only and misses some clones. Where compared with another copy, unresolved V genes explain less than half of these, and the others have no known cause. The table for this sample records approximately 24,000 clones. The ten largest clonotypes hold over 4% of the sample. The time point label, read with the paper, signifies: 6 months after combined kidney and bone marrow transplant. The transplants used related donors with nonmyeloablative bone marrow transplantation, and mixed chimerism in the human trials was transient. Sequenced here: CD4+ T cells from blood (PBMCs), sampled 6 months after the transplant. The receptors here all came from a human patient who received a combined kidney and bone marrow transplant. After a transplant, some T cells may be the graft donor's own cells.

To note about this clone: The read halts 3 residues ahead of the CDR3 end, with the missing end drawn from the germline J gene. This chain connects TRBV5-1 to TRBJ2-1; 9 nucleotides match TRBD1. From germline, CDR1 is SGHRS and CDR2 YFSETQ. The CDR3 contains 15 residues. With V trimmed by 4 bases and J by 7 bases, 9 bases remained unmatched. This CDR3 is CASSMRQGVGNEQFF. CDR3 bases read: TGCGCCAGCAGCATGAGACAGGGGGTAGGTAATGAG.

To note about this clone: The read ends 3 residues before the CDR3 terminus; that terminus is restored from the germline J gene. The V and J genes are TRBV20-1 and TRBJ1-5, with D possibly TRBD1 on 6 matching bases. This CDR3 contains 14 residues. V was pared by 5 bases and J by 1 base, with 12 bases between. Germline V gene sequence: CDR1 DFQATT, CDR2 SNEGSKA (reference sequence). The CDR3: CSAGGDRSNQPQHF. Incomplete CDR3 DNA: TGCAGTGCTGGCGGAGACAGGAGCAATCAGCCC.

Points on this clone: The read terminates 3 residues before the CDR3 end, so the remaining end is supplied by the germline J gene. J is TRBJ1-2 and V is TRBV2; a weak D match, TRBD1 (5 bases). This CDR3 has 14 residues. Germline loops: CDR1 SNHLY, CDR2 FYNNEI. Trimming stripped 5 bases from V and 1 base from J, with 11 bases between. CDR3 in amino acids: CASSRQKSNYGYTF. CDR3 DNA, as far as it was read: TGTGCCAGCAGTCGACAGAAAAGTAACTATGGC. Full variable domain (outside the CDR3, taken from reference TRBV2 and TRBJ1-2): EPEVTQTPSHQVTQMGQEVILRCVPISNHLYFYWYRQILGQKVEFLVSFYNNEISEKSEIFDDQFSVERPDGSNFTLKIRSTKLEDSAMYFCASSRQKSNYGYTFGSGTRLTVV.

Turning to this clone: The read stops 3 residues short of the end of the CDR3; the missing end is completed from the germline J gene. V gene TRBV10-3 combines with J gene TRBJ2-2, with TRBD2 matching 7 bases. CDR1 is ENHRY, CDR2 SYGVKD, per germline. V shed 6 bases, J shed 0 bases, and the junction held 7 bases outside the gene matches. This CDR3 contains 16 residues. The CDR3 sequence is CAISLTSVANTGELFF. The DNA read from the CDR3 is TGTGCCATCAGCCTTACTAGCGTCGCGAACACCGGGGAG.

The CDR3 protein is CSARRVTRYNEQFF. CDR3 DNA (partial): TGCAGTGCTAGACGTGTTACACGCTACAATGAG. The chain links TRBV20-1 to TRBJ2-1; no definite D call. The read is 3 residues too short to cover the CDR3 end, so that end is filled in from the germline J gene. V lost 2 bases, J lost 3 bases, and 11 bases lay in between. Germline CDR1 reads DFQATT; CDR2 reads SNEGSKA (reference sequence). This CDR3 comprises 14 residues.

As regards this clone: The read comes to an end 3 residues before the CDR3 does, leaving the germline J gene to fill in the end. The chain uses TRBV20-1 and TRBJ2-7, with 7 positions matching TRBD2. J lost 2 bases, V lost 3 bases, and 7 bases had no gene match. The germline V gene has CDR1 DFQATT and CDR2 SNEGSKA (reference sequence). The CDR3 totals 14 residues. The part of the CDR3 DNA that was read is TGCAGTGCTAGTCGGGGGGTAAGCACCTACGAG. Translating gives CSASRGVSTYE. The full-length CDR3 reads as CSASRGVSTYEQYF.

Comment on this clone: The read ends 3 residues shy of where the CDR3 ends; the end is completed using the germline J gene. V and J are TRBV6-1 and TRBJ2-6; no firm D call. V was cut by 1 base and J by 3 bases, with 7 bases left in between. The germline gives CDR1 MNHNS, CDR2 SASEGT. This CDR3 is built from 15 residues. CDR3 bases read: TGTGCCAGCAGTGAAGTGAGCCTTGGGGCCAACGTC. Translated: CASSEVSLGANV. The complete CDR3 sequence is CASSEVSLGANVLTF.

Details on this clone: The read terminates 3 residues before the CDR3 end, so the remaining end is supplied by the germline J gene. The rearrangement uses TRBV20-1 and TRBJ2-1; 8 bases match TRBD2. This CDR3 spans 14 amino acids. CDR1 DFQATT and CDR2 SNEGSKA come from the germline V gene (reference sequence). Trimming cost V 3 bases and J 7 bases; bases outside gene matches: 8. The CDR3 bases that were read are TGCAGTGCTAGCGGGGGGGCTGGGGCTAATGAG. Protein sequence: CSASGGAGANE. The entire CDR3 is CSASGGAGANEQFF.

For this clone: The read terminates 3 residues before the CDR3 end, so the remaining end is supplied by the germline J gene. The chain couples TRBV5-1 to TRBJ2-5; the D gene is possibly TRBD1 (5 bases). The length of the CDR3 is 14 residues. The germline V and J ends were trimmed by 2 bases and 2 bases, with 10 bases remaining between them. Germline values: CDR1 SGHRS, CDR2 YFSETQ. The CDR3 sequence is CASSFLGLQETQYF. The CDR3 bases that were read are TGCGCCAGCAGCTTTTTGGGGCTACAAGAGACC.

On this clone itself: Read data end 3 residues before the CDR3 end; the end is taken from the germline J gene. The V gene is TRBV7-8, the J gene TRBJ2-3, with a tentative D call TRBD1 (5 bases). The V and J ends lost 4 bases and 2 bases respectively, with 13 bases between them. The CDR3 contains 15 residues. Looked up from germline, CDR1 is SGHVS and CDR2 is FQNEAQ. This CDR3 reads CASSSNRGNTDTQYF. The CDR3 DNA, read in part, is TGTGCCAGCAGCTCCAATAGGGGAAACACAGATACG.

Worth noting for this clone: The read comes to an end 3 residues before the CDR3 does, leaving the germline J gene to fill in the end. This chain links TRBV11-2 with TRBJ1-1; possibly TRBD1 for D (6 bases). This CDR3 contains 15 residues. Germline values: CDR1 SGHAT, CDR2 FQNNGV. Trimming stripped 4 bases from V and 1 base from J, with 13 bases between. Here the CDR3 reads CASSSDPQGNTEAFF. The CDR3 bases that were read are TGTGCCAGCAGCTCAGATCCACAGGGGAACACTGAA.

Note on this clone: The sample has other DNA sequences that encode this CDR3 too. The DNA read from the CDR3 is TGTGCCAGTAGTATAGGGCAGGGTAGGCTCACAGATACG. It is translated as CASSIGQGRLTDT. The full CDR3 reads CASSIGQGRLTDTQYF. This rearrangement joins TRBV19 to TRBJ2-3; a possible D gene is TRBD1 (5 bases). The read ends 3 residues early relative to the CDR3; the germline J gene fills the gap. Germline V gene sequence: CDR1 LNHDA, CDR2 SQIVND (reference sequence). The CDR3 covers 16 residues. The V end was cut by 1 base, the J end by 2 bases, with 13 bases between.